This TCR beta chain was captured in a study of somatic mutations in cytotoxic T cells in rheumatoid arthritis. For the study at large: The researchers flow-sorted some T-cell populations stained with V beta antibodies and got nearly 100% purity, and these included V beta1+ cells sequenced for TCRB. Study-level findings and limits: Rheumatoid arthritis patients and age-matched healthy controls showed no significant difference in CD8+ T-cell clonality.

Profiled with immunoSEQ multiplex PCR; TCRdb holds only in-frame clones, not every one. The data hold approximately 21,000 clones, with roughly 80% observed a single time. V was pared by 10 bases and J by 0 bases, with 8 bases of the junction left unmatched. The CDR3 has 14 residues. Germline assignment: CDR1 SNHLY and CDR2 FYNNEI. Remarks on this clone: The antigen is unknown.

V is TRBV2 and J is TRBJ1-1; 7 bases are a match to TRBD1. The receptor comes from an adult with rheumatoid arthritis. Sequencing used CD8+ T cells sorted from blood. The chain's CDR3 is CAIIRDRMNTEAFF. Here the CDR3 DNA reads TGTGCCATCATCAGGGACAGAATGAACACTGAAGCTTTCTTT.